A single sample is the source of the 25 T cell receptor beta chains below, sequenced in a study of blood T cell repertoires in COVID-19. The repertoire was sequenced with immunoSEQ multiplex PCR; TCRdb's copy has only in-frame clones and lacks some. The sample lists a few hundred thousand clones, around 90% occurring once. Sequencing was carried out using peripheral blood. The origin of the receptors is a woman aged 40 to 55 with acute or convalescent COVID-19.

The chain recombines TRBV30 with TRBJ2-3, with D perhaps matching TRBD2 (6 bases). The germline gives CDR1 GTSNPN, CDR2 SVGIG (reference sequence). This CDR3 has 16 residues. V lost 1 base and J lost 1, with 15 bases in between. CDR3 in DNA: TGTGCCTGGAGTGCCCCGGGAGTCTCAGGCACAGATACGCAGTATTTT. This codes for CAWSAPGVSGTDTQYF.

This clone has only one observation. This sequence joins TRBV27 and TRBJ2-7; TRBD1 aligns across 8 bases. The CDR3 length is 15 residues. Germline V gene data show CDR1 as MNHEY and CDR2 as SMNVEV (reference sequence). Trimming cost V 5 bases and J 3 bases; bases outside gene matches: 9. This CDR3 is CASSPSRTGLYEQYV. The CDR3 DNA reads as TGTGCCAGCAGTCCATCCCGGACAGGGCTCTACGAGCAGTACGTC.

To note about this clone: At the DNA level, this CDR3 is encoded by other sequences in the same sample as well. The chain couples TRBV3-1 (or the pseudogene TRBV3-2) to TRBJ1-5; D unresolved. CDR1 is LGHDT, CDR2 YNNKEL, per germline (reference sequence). V gave up 2 bases and J gave up 4 bases, with 6 bases separating them. CDR3 length equals 13 residues. CDR3 in DNA: TGTGCCAGCAGCCAACAACTAAATCAGCCCCAGCATTTT. This gives the protein CASSQQLNQPQHF.

This chain joins TRBV11-3 and TRBJ2-6; D is unresolved. This CDR3 is built from 15 residues. The ends were cut back, 5 bases at V and 0 bases at J, with 8 bases in the middle. Germline CDR1 SGHNT, CDR2 YENEEA. The CDR3 coding sequence is TGTGCCAGCAGCCCTCGGAGCTCTGGGGCCAACGTCCTGACTTTC. Amino acid sequence: CASSPRSSGANVLTF.

This chain joins TRBV19 and TRBJ1-4; tentative D call: TRBD1 (5 bases). The ends were cut back, 6 bases at V and 5 bases at J, with 16 bases in the middle. CDR1 and CDR2 from the germline V gene are LNHDA and SQIVND (reference sequence). CDR3 length equals 15 residues. DNA of the CDR3: TGTGCCAGTAGCTCCCGAGGACAATGGAATGAAAAACTGTTTTTT. Amino acid sequence: CASSSRGQWNEKLFF.

As for this clone: Within the sample, other DNA sequences also encode this same CDR3. This sequence joins TRBV3-1 (or the pseudogene TRBV3-2) and TRBJ1-1; no reliable D call. The V gene lost 0 bases and the J gene lost 1 base, with 6 bases spanning the gap. CDR1 and CDR2 (germline): LGHDT, YNNKEL (reference sequence). This CDR3 contains 14 residues. CDR3 sequence (DNA): TGTGCCAGCAGCCAAGAGGGGAGGAACACTGAAGCTTTCTTT. It encodes CASSQEGRNTEAFF.

This chain joins TRBV9 and TRBJ1-1; 8 bases agree with TRBD1. The germline V gene has CDR1 SGDLS and CDR2 YYNGEE. The CDR3 contains 16 residues. V was pared by 0 bases and J by 2 bases, with 6 bases of the junction left unmatched. CDR3 region: CASSVEPGGRNTEAFF. CDR3 nucleotides: TGTGCCAGCAGCGTAGAGCCAGGGGGCCGAAACACTGAAGCTTTCTTT.

The chain employs TRBV19 and TRBJ1-2, with 7 positions matching TRBD1. The CDR3 spans 15 residues. J was trimmed by 4 bases and V by 4 bases; bases with no gene match: 9. Germline CDR1 reads LNHDA; CDR2 reads SQIVND (reference sequence). CDR3 DNA sequence: TGTGCCAGTAGTAGCCGGGACAGCTCACTCTATGGCTACACCTTC. Translating it yields CASSSRDSSLYGYTF.

The chain carries TRBV2 and TRBJ1-2, with D maybe TRBD1 (5 bases). Trimming pared 9 bases from V and 3 bases from J, leaving 17 bases between. The V gene's germline CDR1 is SNHLY and CDR2 FYNNEI. This CDR3 spans 14 amino acids. The CDR3, as DNA: TGTGCCAGTGTGATGGGGGGTGGCGACTATGGCTACACCTTC. Amino acids: CASVMGGGDYGYTF. Looking up the rest from reference TRBV2 and TRBJ1-2 gives the full variable domain: EPEVTQTPSHQVTQMGQEVILRCVPISNHLYFYWYRQILGQKVEFLVSFYNNEISEKSEIFDDQFSVERPDGSNFTLKIRSTKLEDSAMYFCASVMGGGDYGYTFGSGTRLTVV.

This rearrangement joins TRBV19 to TRBJ1-1; tentatively, D is TRBD1 (6 bases). There are 12 residues in the CDR3. The V gene's germline CDR1 is LNHDA and CDR2 SQIVND (reference sequence). The V and J ends lost 4 bases and 6 bases respectively, with 9 bases between them. DNA for the CDR3: TGTGCCAGTAGTAAGGGACATTCTGAAGCTTTCTTT. Protein: CASSKGHSEAFF.

The chain joins TRBV3-1 (or the pseudogene TRBV3-2) to TRBJ1-2, with a weak D call TRBD1 (5 bases). In germline, CDR1 is LGHDT, CDR2 YNNKEL (reference sequence). CDR3 length: 15 residues. Trimming left V 0 bases short and J 8 bases short, with 16 bases between. The CDR3 spells CASSQEGWGDEGYTF. CDR3 nucleotide sequence: TGTGCCAGCAGCCAAGAAGGGTGGGGGGATGAGGGCTACACCTTC.

The chain employs TRBV4-1 and TRBJ1-1; the match to TRBD1 covers 9 bases. Trimming removed 3 bases from V and 4 bases from J; junction bases left unmatched: 6. Germline-derived CDR1 and CDR2 are MGHRA and YSYEKL. The CDR3 loop spans 15 amino acids. The CDR3 region is CASSHPGQGGTEAFF. The CDR3 coding sequence is TGCGCCAGCAGCCACCCGGGACAGGGAGGCACTGAAGCTTTCTTT.

This clone was observed a few times. CDR3 coding DNA: TGCAGCGTTGTGGGAGCTGGAAACACCATATATTTT. This gives the protein CSVVGAGNTIYF. The chain uses TRBV29-1 and TRBJ1-3; D remains ambiguous. This CDR3 spans 12 amino acids. CDR1 and CDR2 (germline): SQVTM, ANQGSEA. The ends were cut back, 4 bases at V and 2 bases at J, with 6 bases in the middle.

CDR3 sequence: CASSSRDRENTEAFF. The CDR3 DNA follows: TGCGCCAGCAGCTCCCGGGACAGGGAGAACACTGAAGCTTTCTTT. This chain joins TRBV5-1 and TRBJ1-1, with 9 bases aligning to TRBD1. This CDR3 contains 15 residues. The trim removed 3 bases at V and 1 base at J, leaving 4 bases unmatched. Germline-derived CDR1 and CDR2 are SGHRS and YFSETQ.

The CDR3: CASSPTGYGTEAFF. CDR3 nucleotides: TGTGCCAGCTCACCAACAGGGTATGGGACTGAAGCTTTCTTT. This chain joins TRBV18 and TRBJ1-1; maybe TRBD1 (6 bases). Trimming removed 2 bases at V and 5 bases at J, with 12 bases between. The CDR3 is 14 residues long. Germline loops: CDR1 KGHSH, CDR2 LQKENI.

This chain links TRBV6-1 with TRBJ2-7; 7 bases are a match to TRBD1. CDR1 is MNHNS, CDR2 SASEGT, per germline. J was trimmed by 2 bases and V by 2 bases; bases with no gene match: 6. This CDR3 contains 15 residues. The CDR3 loop reads CASSELGQGAYEQYV. The CDR3 coding sequence is TGTGCCAGCAGTGAACTGGGGCAGGGGGCCTACGAGCAGTACGTC.

This chain joins TRBV7-9 and TRBJ2-2; D uncertain. V lost 5 bases and J 6 bases, leaving 7 bases between the germline ends. The CDR3 has 12 residues. CDR1 is SEHNR and CDR2 is FQNEAQ in the germline V gene (reference sequence). DNA of the CDR3: TGTGCCAGCAGCCCCCTAGCCGGGGAGCTGTTTTTT. It yields the protein CASSPLAGELFF.

The V call is TRBV6-6, the J call TRBJ2-5; TRBD2 is a possible D gene (5 bases). The germline gives CDR1 MNHNY, CDR2 SVGAGI (reference sequence). The V and J ends lost 2 bases and 2 bases respectively, with 9 bases between them. The CDR3 contains 14 residues. Here the CDR3 DNA reads TGTGCCAGCAGTTACCGTCGGGGACAAGAGACCCAGTACTTC. Protein sequence: CASSYRRGQETQYF.

The V gene is TRBV3-1 (or the pseudogene TRBV3-2), the J gene TRBJ2-5, with D perhaps TRBD2 (7 bases). V was pared by 5 bases and J by 2 bases, with 12 bases between. Germline V lookup: CDR1 LGHDT, CDR2 YNNKEL (reference sequence). This CDR3 is 14 amino acids long. CDR3 DNA sequence: TGTGCCAGCAGCTTAGGGGGGGGTCAAGAGACCCAGTACTTC. Translation: CASSLGGGQETQYF.

This clone occurred once. The rearrangement links TRBV6-6 to TRBJ2-7, with D tentatively TRBD2 (6 bases). CDR3 length: 14 residues. The V and J ends lost 2 bases and 7 bases respectively, with 15 bases between them. Germline V gene lookup returns CDR1 MNHNY and CDR2 SVGAGI (reference sequence). CDR3: CASSYQGLLGEQYV. For the CDR3, the DNA is TGTGCCAGCAGTTACCAGGGACTGTTGGGAGAGCAGTACGTC.

This chain joins TRBV7-9 and TRBJ1-1, with TRBD1 matching over 7 bases. V lost 1 base and J lost 0; bases outside the gene matches: 2. CDR1 and CDR2 from the germline V gene are SEHNR and FQNEAQ (reference sequence). The CDR3 length is 15 residues. This CDR3 reads CASSLGQGMNTEAFF. For the CDR3, the DNA is TGTGCCAGCAGCTTAGGACAGGGTATGAACACTGAAGCTTTCTTT.

The V gene is TRBV2, the J gene TRBJ1-4; 11 bases are shared with TRBD1. Germline CDR1 reads SNHLY; CDR2 reads FYNNEI. V dropped 6 bases and J dropped 7; count of bases not matched to a gene: 7. The CDR3 loop spans 15 amino acids. This CDR3 reads CASRGQGDWGEKLFF. As DNA, the CDR3 is TGTGCCAGCAGGGGACAGGGGGACTGGGGTGAAAAACTGTTTTTT.

The chain has TRBV6-6 and TRBJ2-7; tentatively, D is TRBD1 (6 bases). The germline V and J ends were trimmed by 5 bases and 5 bases, with 10 bases remaining between them. The CDR3 runs 12 residues. Germline CDR1 reads MNHNY; CDR2 reads SVGAGI (reference sequence). The CDR3 here is CASSRDKDEQYV. CDR3 in DNA: TGTGCCAGCAGTAGGGACAAGGACGAGCAGTACGTC.

The chain recombines TRBV5-1 with TRBJ2-1; 8 positions agree with TRBD1. The germline V gene encodes CDR1 SGHRS and CDR2 YFSETQ. Trimming took 4 bases from V and 5 from J; bases not matched to a gene: 8. The CDR3 has 15 amino acids. This chain's CDR3 is CASSTRTGHDNEQFF. In DNA, the CDR3 is TGCGCCAGCAGCACAAGGACAGGGCACGACAATGAGCAGTTCTTC.

The V call is TRBV18, the J call TRBJ1-4, with 8 bases identical to TRBD1. The CDR3 is made up of 15 amino acids. V gave up 4 bases and J gave up 8 bases; unmatched junction bases: 9. CDR1 is KGHSH and CDR2 is LQKENI in the germline V gene. The CDR3 protein is CASSRIGTGKEKLFF. For the CDR3, the DNA is TGTGCCAGCTCACGGATCGGGACAGGCAAGGAAAAACTGTTTTTT.